This T cell receptor beta chain is from a study of tumor and adjacent non-tumor tissue in lung cancer. Whole-study context: Histology: 12 adenocarcinoma, a couple of squamous cell carcinoma, 1 small cell lung cancer. The patients, around 9 men and roughly 5 women, were roughly 31 to 85 with stage I to III disease.

The length of the CDR3 is 14 residues. V was shortened by 5 bases and J by 10 bases, with 20 bases between the two germline ends. The V gene's germline CDR1 is MNHEY and CDR2 SVGAGI. As concerns this clonotype: Antigen: not known.

The template was RNA from unsorted bulk tissue. The normal lung tissue was taken more than 3 cm from the tumor edge. Donors were chemotherapy-naive, newly diagnosed lung cancer surgical patients in China, August–late 2014. Study-level points and caveats: Top 100 clones took a larger repertoire share in normal lung.

The library came from three nested PCR rounds adapted from ARM-PCR protocols. TCRdb re-called the multiplex PCR reads through MiXCR, storing one row per CDR3 protein. Of 110,000 or so distinct CDR3 sequences in the sample, about 64% were seen once. Sequencing input: distant non-tumor lung tissue. The chain combines TRBV6-5 with TRBJ1-1, with D perhaps matching TRBD1 (5 bases). The TCR sequence derives from a man aged 55-75 years with non-small cell lung cancer. Here the CDR3 reads CASSGTGRGNGAFF. The CDR3 DNA sequence: TGTGCCAGCAGTGGTACAGGACGGGGCAATGGAGCTTTCTTT.